The next 26 T cell receptor beta chains were all read from a single sample in a study of tumor-infiltrating lymphocytes in localized non-small cell lung cancer. TCRdb keeps only in-frame clones here, not all; method: immunoSEQ multiplex PCR. The data show 10,000 or so clones, approximately 82% seen once. Sequencing used uninvolved lung tissue not adjacent to the tumor. These receptors were collected from a human donor with non-small cell lung cancer.

V gene TRBV5-1 combines with J gene TRBJ2-7; TRBD1 matches 7 bases. CDR1 and CDR2 (germline): SGHRS, YFSETQ. V trimming: 1 base; J trimming: 6 bases; junction bases outside the gene matches: 1. This CDR3 comprises 12 residues. The CDR3 nucleotides read TGCGCCAGCAGCTTGAGGGGGCCCGAGCAGTACTTC. Its protein is CASSLRGPEQYF. Supplemented by reference TRBV5-1 and TRBJ2-7, the full variable domain reads KAGVTQTPRYLIKTRGQQVTLSCSPISGHRSVSWYQQTPGQGLQFLFEYFSETQRNKGNFPGRFSGRQFSNSRSEMNVSTLELGDSALYLCASSLRGPEQYFGPGTRLTVT.

The CDR3 DNA reads as TGTGCCAGTACCATAGGCGCTAGCGGACACTACAATGAGCAGTTCTTC. Amino acids: CASTIGASGHYNEQFF. The V call is TRBV19, the J call TRBJ2-1; 7 positions agree with TRBD2. The CDR3 sequence is 16 residues long. Germline CDR1 and CDR2: LNHDA and SQIVND (reference sequence). Unmatched junction bases numbered 12, after V lost 7 bases and J lost 3 bases.

This clone was seen more than once but under ten times. CDR3 DNA sequence: TGCGCCAGCAGCCAAGGGCACGGGGCAGCGGGAGGCCCAAAAGAGACCCAGTACTTC. Translating it yields CASSQGHGAAGGPKETQYF. This chain joins TRBV4-1 and TRBJ2-5; 9 bases are a match to TRBD2. Unmatched junction bases numbered 15, after V lost 1 base and J lost 3 bases. There are 19 residues in the CDR3. CDR1 and CDR2 (germline): MGHRA, YSYEKL.

The chain couples TRBV7-2 to TRBJ1-1; 7 nucleotides line up with TRBD1. V lost 5 bases to trimming and J lost 2 bases; unmatched junction nucleotides: 14. Per the germline V gene, CDR1 is SGHTA and CDR2 is FQGNSA. The CDR3 loop spans 17 amino acids. CDR3 DNA: TGTGCCAGCAGCCCAAGGGGGCAGACAGGGAGAAACACTGAAGCTTTCTTT. Translation gives CASSPRGQTGRNTEAFF.

Only a few counts were recorded for this clone. The V and J genes are TRBV27 and TRBJ2-1; no reliable D call. The CDR3 spans 14 residues. V shed 10 bases and J shed 3 bases, with 16 bases lying between them. Per the germline V gene, CDR1 is MNHEY and CDR2 is SMNVEV (reference sequence). The CDR3 DNA follows: TGTGCCACCATAGCATACGGTTACTACAATGAGCAGTTCTTC. Its protein is CATIAYGYYNEQFF.

The chain is built from TRBV4-2 and TRBJ2-1; TRBD2 matches at 9 bases. CDR3 length: 15 amino acids. After removal of 6 bases from V and 6 bases from J, the junction contained 9 bases not matched to a gene. Germline lookup yields CDR1 LGHNA and CDR2 YNFKEQ. The CDR3 spells CASRPPGTSINEQFF. The CDR3 DNA follows: TGTGCCAGCAGGCCCCCAGGGACTAGCATCAATGAGCAGTTCTTC.

CDR3 protein: CASSIGETQYF. For the CDR3, the DNA is TGTGCCAGCAGCATCGGAGAGACCCAGTACTTC. The V and J genes are TRBV7-2 and TRBJ2-5, with D hard to call. From germline, CDR1 is SGHTA and CDR2 FQGNSA. This CDR3 has 11 residues. The ends were cut back, 5 bases at V and 4 bases at J, with 5 bases in the middle.

This sequence joins TRBV29-1 and TRBJ2-1, with TRBD1 matching 9 bases. The CDR3 spans 19 residues. Looked up from germline, CDR1 is SQVTM and CDR2 is ANQGSEA. V was pared by 0 bases and J by 3 bases, with 15 bases of the junction left unmatched. The CDR3, as DNA: TGCAGCGTTGAAGATCTAACCTCCTTGACAGGGGGACGCTACAATGAGCAGTTCTTC. Amino acid sequence: CSVEDLTSLTGGRYNEQFF.

CDR3 in DNA: TGTGCCAGCAGCTTAACAGCGGGAGTGCTCGAGACCCAGTACTTC. Amino acids: CASSLTAGVLETQYF. The rearrangement uses TRBV7-2 and TRBJ2-5, with TRBD2 matching 8 bases. This CDR3 is 15 amino acids long. Germline assignment: CDR1 SGHTA and CDR2 FQGNSA. V dropped 2 bases and J dropped 5; count of bases not matched to a gene: 7.

This chain links TRBV6-1 with TRBJ1-2, with D uncertain. Germline assignment: CDR1 MNHNS and CDR2 SASEGT. This CDR3 spans 15 amino acids. With 5 bases removed from V and 7 bases from J, the gap between germline ends came to 20 bases. CDR3 loop: CASSTLLERGGGYTF. CDR3 sequence (DNA): TGTGCCAGCAGTACCCTACTTGAGCGGGGTGGTGGCTACACCTTC.

This rearrangement joins TRBV27 to TRBJ1-1, with D hard to call. Deletions cut 6 bases from V and 1 base from J, with 18 bases between. The CDR3 is 16 amino acids. Germline V gene lookup returns CDR1 MNHEY and CDR2 SMNVEV (reference sequence). CDR3 nucleotide sequence: TGTGCCAGCAGAACTCTACCTTTATTAGGGAACACTGAAGCTTTCTTT. As protein: CASRTLPLLGNTEAFF.

Only one count was recorded for this clone. This chain links TRBV6-5 with TRBJ2-7; 8 nucleotides agree with TRBD2. J was trimmed by 6 bases and V by 4 bases; bases with no gene match: 5. This CDR3 has 13 residues. Germline V gene lookup returns CDR1 MNHEY and CDR2 SVGAGI. The CDR3 reads CASSFGLAGEQYF. In DNA form, the CDR3 reads TGTGCCAGCAGTTTCGGACTAGCTGGCGAGCAGTACTTC.

The chain combines TRBV7-2 with TRBJ1-1, with D unclear. CDR3 length: 17 amino acids. Germline V lookup: CDR1 SGHTA, CDR2 FQGNSA. V was trimmed by 4 bases and J by 1 base, leaving 19 bases between them. This CDR3 reads CASSSEGAHVQNTEAFF. DNA for the CDR3: TGTGCCAGCAGCTCCGAAGGTGCGCACGTCCAGAACACTGAAGCTTTCTTT.

The genes are TRBV28 and TRBJ2-2; 9 nucleotides match TRBD2. In germline, CDR1 is MDHEN, CDR2 SYDVKM. The trim removed 2 bases at V and 5 bases at J, leaving 3 bases unmatched. CDR3 size: 15 residues. In DNA, the CDR3 is TGTGCCAGCAGTTTAGGGCGGGGGGGGACCGGGGAGCTGTTTTTT. Encoded protein: CASSLGRGGTGELFF. The whole variable domain, filled in from reference TRBV28 and TRBJ2-2, reads DVKVTQSSRYLVKRTGEKVFLECVQDMDHENMFWYRQDPGLGLRLIYFSYDVKMKEKGDIPEGYSVSREKKERFSLILESASTNQTSMYLCASSLGRGGTGELFFGEGSRLTVL.

The rearrangement links TRBV10-2 to TRBJ2-5; 14 bases align to TRBD2. The CDR3 length is 20 residues. V lost 3 bases to trimming and J lost 2 bases; unmatched junction nucleotides: 14. Germline V lookup: CDR1 WSHSY, CDR2 SAAADI. The DNA for the CDR3 is TGCGCCAGCAGTGATCCACACGGACTAGCGGGGGGAAGGGGGCAAGAGACCCAGTACTTC. Its translation: CASSDPHGLAGGRGQETQYF.

V is TRBV5-6 and J is TRBJ1-2; D unclear. This CDR3 is built from 13 residues. Trimming cost V 4 bases and J 8 bases, with 15 bases left between them. The germline CDR1 and CDR2 sequences are SGHDT and YYEEEE. The DNA for the CDR3 is TGTGCCAGCAGCGTAGGGTACTCCAGGGGCTACACCTTC. Protein sequence: CASSVGYSRGYTF. Full variable domain (missing parts from reference TRBV5-6 and TRBJ1-2): DAGVTQSPTHLIKTRGQQVTLRCSPKSGHDTVSWYQQALGQGPQFIFQYYEEEERQRGNFPDRFSGHQFPNYSSELNVNALLLGDSALYLCASSVGYSRGYTFGSGTRLTVV.

The chain employs TRBV4-1 and TRBJ2-1, with D unclear. This CDR3 comprises 14 residues. Germline CDR1 is MGHRA and CDR2 is YSYEKL. V was trimmed by 3 bases and J by 4 bases, leaving 10 bases between them. CDR3 DNA: TGCGCCAGCAGCCAGGAGAGATATTACAATGAGCAGTTCTTC. Protein product: CASSQERYYNEQFF.

The V and J genes are TRBV7-2 and TRBJ2-7, with 8 bases matching TRBD1. The CDR3 has 13 residues. CDR1 and CDR2 (germline): SGHTA, FQGNSA. V was pared by 3 bases and J by 6 bases, with 4 bases of the junction left unmatched. The CDR3 sequence: CASSFQDRAEQYF. The CDR3 DNA follows: TGTGCCAGCAGCTTCCAGGACAGGGCCGAGCAGTACTTC.

The chain links TRBV7-9 to TRBJ2-1; tentatively, D is TRBD1 (5 bases). Germline-derived CDR1 and CDR2 are SEHNR and FQNEAQ (reference sequence). The V and J ends lost 3 bases and 9 bases respectively, with 6 bases between them. The CDR3 is made up of 11 amino acids. For the CDR3, the DNA is TGTGCCAGCAGCTTTCAGGGTGAGCAGTTCTTC. Encoded protein: CASSFQGEQFF.

To note about this clone: Because the CDR3 is missing its conserved closing phenylalanine or tryptophan, this is likely a read error. Because the CDR3's place on the DNA is in doubt, the DNA is left out and the CDR3 is given as listed by TCRdb. The chain carries TRBV5-6 and TRBJ1-1. The germline gives CDR1 SGHDT, CDR2 YYEEEE. The CDR3 is 11 residues long, counting both termini. The CDR3 reads CASSLAGHPVV.

The rearrangement joins TRBV6-5 to TRBJ1-4, with TRBD1 matching 7 bases. CDR3 length: 15 residues. V trimming: 6 bases; J trimming: 5 bases; junction bases outside the gene matches: 9. Germline values: CDR1 MNHEY, CDR2 SVGAGI. The CDR3 DNA reads as TGTGCCAGCAGGGCCGACAGGGCGCACAATGAAAAACTGTTTTTT. Translating gives CASRADRAHNEKLFF.

This chain links TRBV7-9 with TRBJ2-3; maybe TRBD2 (6 bases). CDR3 length: 15 residues. The V end was cut by 5 bases, the J end by 0 bases, with 12 bases between. Germline V lookup: CDR1 SEHNR, CDR2 FQNEAQ (reference sequence). CDR3 sequence (DNA): TGTGCCAGCAGCGAATCGGGACTTAGCACAGATACGCAGTATTTT. Translating it yields CASSESGLSTDTQYF.

The CDR3 loop is CASSVVAGGRTDTQYF. Written as DNA, the CDR3 is TGTGCCAGCAGCGTAGTTGCGGGGGGGAGAACAGATACGCAGTATTTT. The chain carries TRBV9 and TRBJ2-3; TRBD2 agrees at 9 bases. This CDR3 comprises 16 residues. V lost 0 bases to trimming and J lost 3 bases; unmatched junction nucleotides: 5. Germline CDR1 reads SGDLS; CDR2 reads YYNGEE.

This clone was seen just once. The genes are TRBV6-1 and TRBJ2-1, with TRBD2 matching over 9 bases. Germline V gene sequence: CDR1 MNHNS, CDR2 SASEGT. V shed 4 bases and J 7 bases; nucleotides not matched to a gene: 8. This CDR3 comprises 15 residues. CDR3 in amino acids: CASSGFSSGTNEQFF. The CDR3 bases are TGTGCCAGCAGTGGCTTCTCTAGCGGGACTAATGAGCAGTTCTTC.

This chain uses TRBV28 with TRBJ1-5, with D unclear. The CDR3 spans 12 residues. Trimming shortened V by 5 bases and J by 3 bases, and 5 bases separated the two germline ends. CDR1 and CDR2 from the germline V gene are MDHEN and SYDVKM. The CDR3 spells CASSVNNQPQHF. CDR3 coding DNA: TGTGCCAGCAGTGTGAACAATCAGCCCCAGCATTTT. The variable domain in full, completed from reference TRBV28 and TRBJ1-5, reads DVKVTQSSRYLVKRTGEKVFLECVQDMDHENMFWYRQDPGLGLRLIYFSYDVKMKEKGDIPEGYSVSREKKERFSLILESASTNQTSMYLCASSVNNQPQHFGDGTRLSIL.

The chain employs TRBV7-2 and TRBJ2-7; D is unresolved. Germline CDR1 is SGHTA and CDR2 is FQGNSA. This CDR3 is 13 amino acids long. V lost 4 bases to trimming and J lost 4 bases, with 11 bases between them. For the CDR3, the DNA is TGTGCCAGCAGCTCCGGGTCACTTTACGAGCAGTACTTC. Its protein is CASSSGSLYEQYF. The variable domain in full, completed from reference TRBV7-2 and TRBJ2-7, reads GAGVSQSPSNKVTEKGKDVELRCDPISGHTALYWYRQSLGQGLEFLIYFQGNSAPDKSGLPSDRFSAERTGGSVSTLTIQRTQQEDSAVYLCASSSGSLYEQYFGPGTRLTVT.